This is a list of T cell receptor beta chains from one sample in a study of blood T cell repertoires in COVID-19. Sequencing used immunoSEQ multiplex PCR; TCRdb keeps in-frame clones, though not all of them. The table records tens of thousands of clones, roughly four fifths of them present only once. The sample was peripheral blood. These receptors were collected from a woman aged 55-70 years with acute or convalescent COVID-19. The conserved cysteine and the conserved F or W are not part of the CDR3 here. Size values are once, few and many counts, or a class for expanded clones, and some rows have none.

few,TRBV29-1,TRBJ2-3,SVGSGSGDTQY
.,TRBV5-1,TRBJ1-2,ASSLLGRMDGYT
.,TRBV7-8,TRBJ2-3,ASNRGQPTDTQY
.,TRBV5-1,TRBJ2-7,ASSAVPGTAYEQY
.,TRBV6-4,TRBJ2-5,ASSDSLDRLAGVPETQY
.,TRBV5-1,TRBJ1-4,ASSGTGYEKLF
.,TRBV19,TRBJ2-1,ASSSSGTSGTYNEQF
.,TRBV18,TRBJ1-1,ASSPSGQGGTEAF
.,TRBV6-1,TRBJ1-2,ASSEISDPYYGYT
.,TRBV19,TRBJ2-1,ASSTGTSGSREQF
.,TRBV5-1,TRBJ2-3,ASSYDRATDTQY
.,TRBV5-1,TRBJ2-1,ASSLDSRSLNNEQF
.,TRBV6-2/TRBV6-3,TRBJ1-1,ASSYLWNTEAF
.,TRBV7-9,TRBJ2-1,ASSSTGGENNEQF
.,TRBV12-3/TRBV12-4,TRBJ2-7,ASSQTSGHEQY
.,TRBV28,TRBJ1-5,ASRPSGRQPQH
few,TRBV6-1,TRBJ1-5,ASSESKVTGSNQPQH
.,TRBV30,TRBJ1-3,AWSYFSGTLRSGNTIY
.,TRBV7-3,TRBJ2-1,ASSAQGALYNEQF
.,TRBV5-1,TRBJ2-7,ASKNEGARHEQY
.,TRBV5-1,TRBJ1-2,ASSRNRVEDYGYT
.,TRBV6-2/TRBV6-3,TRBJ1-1,ASSPRGTGLMNTEAF
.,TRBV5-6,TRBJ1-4,ASSQRGTNEKLF
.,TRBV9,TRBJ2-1,ASSVTGGSSYNEQF
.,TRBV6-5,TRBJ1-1,ASRVQGVNTEAF
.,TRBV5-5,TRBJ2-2,ASSLGGLAIYTGELF
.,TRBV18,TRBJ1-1,ASSRQGTADEAF
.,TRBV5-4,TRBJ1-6,ASSLGGQAANSPLH
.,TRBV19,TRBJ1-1,ASSTRYPVNTEAF
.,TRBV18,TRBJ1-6,ASSPASGANSPLH